The 27 T cell receptor beta chains in this list originate from one sample, sequenced in a study of Ad26.COV2.S vaccination and SARS-CoV-2 variants. Profiling relied on immunoSEQ multiplex PCR, and the TCRdb table lists in-frame clones only, not all of them. The table lists under 500,000 clones, 92% of them singletons. Stated treatment: 15 to 20 received Ad26.COV2.S at low or high dose, single or two shots; roughly five received placebo; per-sample allocation not given. Day 63 after the first vaccine or placebo injection was the time point for sampling. Sample: peripheral blood, taken in a trial of Ad26.COV2.S vaccine versus placebo. The receptor source for this set is a person between 18 and 59 years old who received the Ad26.COV2.S COVID-19 vaccine or a placebo.

This chain connects TRBV10-3 to TRBJ2-7, with D perhaps TRBD2 (6 bases). Germline CDR1 is ENHRY and CDR2 is SYGVKD. Trimming removed 8 bases at V and 0 bases at J, with 11 bases between. This CDR3 has 13 residues. CDR3 DNA sequence: TGTGCCATCTTGGGCGGGGACTCCTACGAGCAGTACTTC. This encodes CAILGGDSYEQYF.

The chain uses TRBV21-1 and TRBJ1-6; the DNA was not compared with TRBD1, the D call given in the table. TRBV21-1 is a recognized pseudogene. This CDR3 comprises 20 residues. CDR3 DNA: TGTGCCAGCAGCAAAGTATCGGGACAGGGGAGGGGGACATATAATTCACCCCTCCACTTT. Protein: CASSKVSGQGRGTYNSPLHF.

This clone was counted between two and nine times. The CDR3 DNA sequence: TGTGCCAGTAGTACACAGGGCCCCCAGCCCCAGCATTTT. Its translation is CASSTQGPQPQHF. This sequence joins TRBV19 and TRBJ1-5; tentative D call: TRBD1 (6 bases). V was shortened by 4 bases and J by 7 bases, with 11 bases between the two germline ends. The CDR3 spans 13 residues. CDR1 LNHDA and CDR2 SQIVND come from the germline V gene (reference sequence).

This clone has a single count. V gene TRBV6-2 or TRBV6-3 combines with J gene TRBJ2-7, with D possibly being TRBD1 (5 bases). The germline CDR1 and CDR2 sequences are MNHEY and SVGEGT. With 1 base removed from V and 2 bases from J, the gap between germline ends came to 12 bases. The CDR3 totals 15 residues. The CDR3 region is CASSYLLGVTYEQYF. The CDR3 nucleotides are TGTGCCAGCAGTTACTTGCTAGGGGTCACCTACGAGCAGTACTTC.

A single count supports this clone. The CDR3 bases are TGTGCCAGCAGCACCGGGACAGGGGGCAAAAACATTCAGTACTTC. This sequence encodes CASSTGTGGKNIQYF. The genes are TRBV7-9 and TRBJ2-4; the match to TRBD1 covers 11 bases. The germline V gene has CDR1 SEHNR and CDR2 FQNEAQ (reference sequence). J lost 3 bases, V lost 5 bases, and 3 bases had no gene match. The CDR3 is 15 amino acids.

The chain uses TRBV24-1 and TRBJ2-7; 8 bases are shared with TRBD2. This CDR3 is built from 16 residues. Per germline, CDR1 KGHDR and CDR2 SFDVKD. After removal of 0 bases from V and 2 bases from J, the junction contained 5 bases not matched to a gene. CDR3 nucleotide sequence: TGTGCCACCAGTGATTTGCAATCGGGGGGGCCCTACGAGCAGTACTTC. Protein product: CATSDLQSGGPYEQYF.

As for this clone: The same CDR3 is also encoded by other DNA sequences in this sample. This chain joins TRBV6-5 and TRBJ2-2; TRBD1 aligns across 8 bases. Germline V gives CDR1 MNHEY, CDR2 SVGAGI. CDR3 size: 15 residues. V lost 3 bases, J lost 3 bases, and 3 bases stayed unmatched. CDR3 in DNA: TGTGCCAGCAGTTATAGACAGGGGTACACCGGGGAGCTGTTTTTT. As protein: CASSYRQGYTGELFF.

The chain couples TRBV4-1 to TRBJ2-2, with 7 bases that match TRBD2. V shed 3 bases, J shed 3 bases, and the junction held 7 bases outside the gene matches. Per the germline V gene, CDR1 is MGHRA and CDR2 is YSYEKL. CDR3 length equals 16 residues. The CDR3 DNA is TGCGCCAGCAGCCAGGGAGCTAGCGGTTACACCGGGGAGCTGTTTTTT. Amino acids: CASSQGASGYTGELFF.

This clone was recorded once. The chain joins TRBV7-2 to TRBJ2-1, with D maybe TRBD2 (5 bases). Germline V gene sequence: CDR1 SGHTA, CDR2 FQGNSA. V lost 0 bases to trimming and J lost 6 bases, with 15 bases between them. The CDR3 has 16 amino acids. CDR3 coding DNA: TGTGCCAGCAGCTTAGCGACCTTAAATCGGGGCAATGAGCAGTTCTTC. The encoded protein is CASSLATLNRGNEQFF. Full variable domain (missing parts from reference TRBV7-2 and TRBJ2-1): GAGVSQSPSNKVTEKGKDVELRCDPISGHTALYWYRQSLGQGLEFLIYFQGNSAPDKSGLPSDRFSAERTGGSVSTLTIQRTQQEDSAVYLCASSLATLNRGNEQFFGPGTRLTVL.

The chain joins TRBV29-1 to TRBJ2-7, with 11 bases that match TRBD1. CDR1 and CDR2 from the germline V gene are SQVTM and ANQGSEA. The CDR3 is 15 amino acids. V gave up 3 bases and J gave up 3 bases; unmatched junction bases: 7. CDR3 sequence reads: CSVEYPGQGGYEQYF. CDR3 bases: TGCAGCGTTGAGTATCCGGGACAGGGGGGCTACGAGCAGTACTTC.

The rearrangement links TRBV30 to TRBJ1-5; 7 bases match TRBD1. After removal of 1 base from V and 7 bases from J, the junction contained 10 bases not matched to a gene. The CDR3 length is 15 residues. Germline CDR1 is GTSNPN and CDR2 is SVGIG (reference sequence). The CDR3 protein is CAWSGVDRPFQPQHF. The DNA for the CDR3 is TGTGCCTGGAGTGGGGTGGACAGGCCATTCCAGCCCCAGCATTTT. Full variable domain (rest looked up from reference TRBV30 and TRBJ1-5): SQTIHQWPATLVQPVGSPLSLECTVEGTSNPNLYWYRQAAGRGLQLLFYSVGIGQISSEVPQNLSASRPQDRQFILSSKKLLLSDSGFYLCAWSGVDRPFQPQHFGDGTRLSIL.

This clone was detected only a few times. This chain uses TRBV6-4 with TRBJ2-3; TRBD2 matches 10 bases. CDR1 and CDR2 from the germline V gene are MRHNA and SNTAGT. V lost 3 bases, J lost 3 bases, and 3 bases stayed unmatched. The CDR3 length is 15 residues. The CDR3 sequence: CASSEAAGGTDTQYF. CDR3 in DNA: TGTGCCAGCAGTGAGGCAGCGGGGGGGACAGATACGCAGTATTTT.

This clone appeared a single time. The chain uses TRBV6-2 or TRBV6-3 and TRBJ2-1; tentative D call: TRBD1 (6 bases). V lost 0 bases to trimming and J lost 8 bases, with 14 bases between them. Germline assignment: CDR1 MNHEY and CDR2 SVGEGT. CDR3 length: 15 residues. The CDR3 bases are TGTGCCAGCAGTTACTCGAAACCCCAGGGGTATGAGCAGTTCTTC. It yields the protein CASSYSKPQGYEQFF.

This chain uses TRBV3-1 (or the pseudogene TRBV3-2) with TRBJ2-1; 13 bases agree with TRBD2. The germline gives CDR1 LGHDT, CDR2 YNNKEL (reference sequence). The V segment lost 6 bases and the J segment 7 bases; nucleotides outside the gene matches: 9. The CDR3 covers 16 residues. CDR3 DNA sequence: TGTGCCAGCAGAGACCCACTAGCGGGGGGGCAAAATGAGCAGTTCTTC. Translating gives CASRDPLAGGQNEQFF.

V gene TRBV9 combines with J gene TRBJ2-6; the match to TRBD2 covers 8 bases. CDR1 and CDR2 from the germline V gene are SGDLS and YYNGEE. The CDR3 has 16 amino acids. V lost 3 bases to trimming and J lost 4 bases; unmatched junction nucleotides: 6. In nucleotides, the CDR3 is TGTGCCAGCAGCGGCGGACTAGCCTCGGGGGCCAACGTCCTGACTTTC. Protein: CASSGGLASGANVLTF.

This chain's CDR3 is CAWSGQTGELFF. In DNA form, the CDR3 reads TGTGCCTGGAGTGGACAGACCGGGGAGCTGTTTTTT. The chain is built from TRBV30 and TRBJ2-2; possibly TRBD1 for D (5 bases). This CDR3 spans 12 amino acids. The V end lost 1 base, the J end lost 5 bases, and 5 bases lay between the germline ends. Germline loops: CDR1 GTSNPN, CDR2 SVGIG (reference sequence).

This chain connects TRBV15 to TRBJ2-3; D is undetermined. The germline V and J ends were trimmed by 3 bases and 0 bases, with 7 bases remaining between them. The CDR3 consists of 14 residues. The germline gives CDR1 LNHNV, CDR2 YYDKDF (reference sequence). The CDR3 reads CATSSTLSTDTQYF. The CDR3 coding sequence is TGTGCCACCAGCAGTACCCTTAGCACAGATACGCAGTATTTT.

This rearrangement joins TRBV21-1 to TRBJ1-5. TRBV21-1 is a pseudogene locus. The CDR3 is made up of 17 amino acids. The CDR3 is CASSKVRVRSSNQPQHF. CDR3 DNA: TGTGCCAGCAGCAAAGTTAGGGTAAGGAGTAGCAATCAGCCCCAGCATTTT.

The chain carries TRBV2 and TRBJ1-1; no definite D call. The V end was cut by 6 bases, the J end by 5 bases, with 16 bases between. CDR3 length equals 14 residues. Looked up from germline, CDR1 is SNHLY and CDR2 is FYNNEI. The chain's CDR3 is CASSLSVFWTEAFF. The CDR3 DNA sequence: TGTGCCAGCAGCCTTTCCGTGTTCTGGACTGAAGCTTTCTTT.

The chain joins TRBV5-4 to TRBJ2-3; D is undetermined. V lost 6 bases, J lost 6 bases, and 14 bases lay in between. The germline CDR1 and CDR2 sequences are SGHNT and YYREEE (reference sequence). The CDR3 runs 13 residues. DNA of the CDR3: TGTGCCAGCAACGGGCCCCAGGCTGATACGCAGTATTTT. Amino acids: CASNGPQADTQYF.

In this sample, this clone turned up once. At one end, the junction sequence differs from germline, possibly due to a read error. This sequence joins TRBV10-3 and TRBJ2-1; the D gene is possibly TRBD2 (6 bases). The CDR3 is 15 residues long. Germline assignment: CDR1 ENHRY and CDR2 SYGVKD. CDR3 DNA: TGTGTCATCAGTACCGGGGGAAACTCCTACAATGAGCAGTTCTTC. This translates into CVISTGGNSYNEQFF.

V is TRBV24-1 and J is TRBJ2-1, with D possibly being TRBD1 (5 bases). Looked up from germline, CDR1 is KGHDR and CDR2 is SFDVKD. The CDR3 loop spans 14 amino acids. The ends were cut back, 3 bases at V and 3 bases at J, with 8 bases in the middle. CDR3 in amino acids: CATSDTGNYNEQFF. The CDR3 DNA reads as TGTGCCACCAGTGATACAGGCAACTACAATGAGCAGTTCTTC.

This clone appeared once. The chain joins TRBV11-2 to TRBJ2-1, with D unclear. Germline V CDR1 and CDR2: SGHAT, FQNNGV. This CDR3 region has 12 residues. V lost 3 bases and J lost 7, with 7 bases in between. The chain's CDR3 is CASSFLGNEQFF. The CDR3 region has the DNA TGTGCCAGCAGCTTTCTGGGGAATGAGCAGTTCTTC.

The chain has TRBV19 and TRBJ1-5; D unresolved. Germline CDR1 is LNHDA and CDR2 is SQIVND (reference sequence). This CDR3 comprises 12 residues. The V end was cut by 6 bases, the J end by 7 bases, with 10 bases between. CDR3 coding DNA: TGTGCCAGTAGGGATTCGGGACAGCCCCAGCATTTT. This codes for CASRDSGQPQHF.

The genes are TRBV19 and TRBJ1-1, with 9 nucleotides matching TRBD1. The CDR3 contains 14 residues. The germline V gene has CDR1 LNHDA and CDR2 SQIVND (reference sequence). V was clipped by 8 bases and J by 4 bases; unmatched bases: 8. CDR3 region: CASGSTGGFTEAFF. CDR3 nucleotide sequence: TGTGCCAGTGGGTCGACAGGGGGATTCACTGAAGCTTTCTTT.

The chain has TRBV5-1 and TRBJ2-6; D is perhaps TRBD1 or TRBD2 (5 bases each). From germline, CDR1 is SGHRS and CDR2 YFSETQ. This CDR3 is built from 18 residues. V lost 7 bases and J 2 bases, leaving 22 bases between the germline ends. CDR3 nucleotides: TGCGCCAGCCGCTCGGGGCAGGGAAACTTCCCTGGGGCCAACGTCCTGACTTTC. This translates into CASRSGQGNFPGANVLTF.

This chain connects TRBV5-4 to TRBJ2-1, with 11 positions matching TRBD2. Trimming at V came to 0 bases and at J to 5 bases, leaving 7 bases not matched to a gene. CDR3 size: 17 residues. The germline V gene encodes CDR1 SGHNT and CDR2 YYREEE (reference sequence). The CDR3 DNA reads as TGTGCCAGCAGCTTGGCCAAACTAGCGGGGGTAGACAATGAGCAGTTCTTC. Residues: CASSLAKLAGVDNEQFF.